Shown below are 19 T cell receptor beta chains from a single sample sequenced in a study of beta chain features in type 1 diabetes. The study, taken as a whole, reports: All four CD4+ subsets from Type 1 diabetes patients carried moderately but significantly shorter TCRB CDR3s.

The antigens these receptors bind are not known. The entirety of the isolated RNA underwent reverse transcription, so expressed TCRB transcripts were sequenced. This table comes from immunoSEQ multiplex PCR, and its TCRdb copy is limited to in-frame clones, with some not included. The profile shows around 710,000 clones, around 12% of them singletons. Sample: naive CD4+ T cells from blood. These TCRs come from a man aged 30-40 years with type 1 diabetes.

This clone showed up just a few times. At the DNA level, this CDR3 is encoded by other sequences in the same sample as well. This chain links TRBV5-1 with TRBJ1-1, with 10 bases matching TRBD1. The ends lost 1 base at V and 1 base at J; junction bases unmatched: 1. CDR3 length equals 15 residues. Germline CDR1 is SGHRS and CDR2 is YFSETQ. CDR3 loop: CASSLRTGGNTEAFF. The CDR3 DNA reads TGCGCCAGCAGCTTGAGGACAGGGGGGAACACTGAAGCTTTCTTT.

The chain recombines TRBV6-5 with TRBJ1-5; the match to TRBD1 covers 8 bases. Looked up from germline, CDR1 is MNHEY and CDR2 is SVGAGI. The J segment lost 2 bases and the V segment lost 4 bases, leaving 4 bases of the junction unmatched. CDR3 length: 15 residues. The DNA of the CDR3 is TGTGCCAGCAGTTTTGACAGGGGTGGCAATCAGCCCCAGCATTTT. This translates into CASSFDRGGNQPQHF.

This clone was observed a few times. The DNA for the CDR3 is TGTGCCAGCAGTTCTGACTCTGGGGCCAACGTCCTGACTTTC. It specifies CASSSDSGANVLTF. The chain couples TRBV2 to TRBJ2-6, with D uncertain. Per germline, CDR1 SNHLY and CDR2 FYNNEI. The CDR3 contains 14 residues. Between the trimmed V and J ends, which lost 5 bases and 0 bases, there was a span of 5 bases.

This clone was seen a few times. This rearrangement joins TRBV11-2 to TRBJ1-2, with TRBD1 matching 7 bases. V dropped 1 base and J dropped 8; count of bases not matched to a gene: 4. The CDR3 totals 13 residues. CDR1 and CDR2 from the germline V gene are SGHAT and FQNNGV. CDR3 loop: CASSLGQGEGYTF. For the CDR3, the DNA is TGTGCCAGCAGCTTAGGACAGGGAGAAGGCTACACCTTC.

This clone appeared a few times. This sequence joins TRBV30 and TRBJ1-5, with TRBD1 matching 9 bases. Trimming removed 2 bases from V and 5 bases from J; junction bases left unmatched: 4. CDR1 is GTSNPN, CDR2 SVGIG, per germline (reference sequence). The CDR3 has 14 amino acids. The CDR3 sequence is CAWSSTGGHQPQHF. Here the CDR3 DNA reads TGTGCCTGGAGTTCGACAGGGGGGCATCAGCCCCAGCATTTT.

A remark on this clone: At one of its ends the junction is not consistent with the germline gene, which may arise from a read error. V usage is TRBV7-7 and J usage is TRBJ2-1; D perhaps matches TRBD2 (6 bases). The CDR3 contains 15 residues. CDR1 is SSHAT, CDR2 FNYEAQ, per germline (reference sequence). This chain's CDR3 is CASSADGTPYNEQFF. The CDR3 DNA reads as TGTGCTAGCAGCGCGGACGGGACTCCCTACAATGAGCAGTTCTTC.

The chain combines TRBV5-1 with TRBJ2-7; a weak D match, TRBD1 (5 bases). V lost 4 bases, J lost 6 bases, and 11 bases lay in between. The germline V gene has CDR1 SGHRS and CDR2 YFSETQ. The CDR3 contains 12 residues. CDR3 sequence: CASSVMGREQYF. In nucleotides, the CDR3 is TGCGCCAGCAGCGTGATGGGGCGCGAGCAGTACTTC. Using reference TRBV5-1 and TRBJ2-7 for the parts outside the CDR3, the full variable domain is KAGVTQTPRYLIKTRGQQVTLSCSPISGHRSVSWYQQTPGQGLQFLFEYFSETQRNKGNFPGRFSGRQFSNSRSEMNVSTLELGDSALYLCASSVMGREQYFGPGTRLTVT.

This clone has more than one count but fewer than ten. This chain links TRBV11-1 with TRBJ2-2; weak D call: TRBD2 (8 bases). The V end lost 5 bases, the J end lost 6 bases, and 19 bases lay between the germline ends. The CDR3 runs to 16 residues. Germline CDR1 is SGHAT and CDR2 is FQDESV (reference sequence). The CDR3 loop is CASSMRTGGGSGELFF. The CDR3 DNA reads as TGTGCCAGCAGCATGAGGACAGGCGGGGGGTCCGGGGAGCTGTTTTTT.

This clone was seen a handful of times. The chain is built from TRBV5-4 and TRBJ2-3, with 10 positions matching TRBD1. Unmatched junction bases numbered 5, after V lost 4 bases and J lost 0 bases. Germline V CDR1 and CDR2: SGHNT, YYREEE (reference sequence). CDR3 length: 16 amino acids. In DNA, the CDR3 is TGTGCCAGCAGCGGGAGACAGGGGGCTAGCACAGATACGCAGTATTTT. Residues: CASSGRQGASTDTQYF.

The chain has TRBV9 and TRBJ1-2, with TRBD1 matching 7 bases. Germline-derived CDR1 and CDR2 are SGDLS and YYNGEE. The CDR3 extends over 14 amino acids. Losses at the gene ends were 4 bases for V and 5 bases for J; bases not matched to a gene: 8. Here the CDR3 reads CASSQKQGWYGYTF. CDR3 nucleotides: TGTGCCAGCAGCCAAAAACAGGGGTGGTATGGCTACACCTTC.

This clone was observed a few times. The J gene is TRBJ1-1, the V gene TRBV29-1; weak D call: TRBD1 (5 bases). V dropped 3 bases and J dropped 0 bases, with 17 bases sitting between them. The CDR3 consists of 16 residues. Germline V CDR1 and CDR2: SQVTM, ANQGSEA. This chain's CDR3 is CSVDDGAPILNTEAFF. The CDR3, as DNA: TGCAGCGTTGATGACGGGGCCCCTATTTTGAACACTGAAGCTTTCTTT.

Only a few counts were recorded for this clone. This chain links TRBV18 with TRBJ2-1; D call uncertain. The germline V gene has CDR1 KGHSH and CDR2 LQKENI. The CDR3 totals 13 residues. V was shortened by 4 bases and J by 14 bases, with 18 bases between the two germline ends. The CDR3 coding sequence is TGTGCCAGCTCACTCAACCCGGCGCTTGGGGAGTTCTTC. Its translation is CASSLNPALGEFF.

This clone was picked up a small number of times. The chain employs TRBV2 and TRBJ2-1; TRBD2 matches at 8 bases. This CDR3 is built from 14 residues. Trimming removed 9 bases from V and 0 bases from J; junction bases left unmatched: 4. CDR1 and CDR2 from the germline V gene are SNHLY and FYNNEI. The CDR3: CASGTRTSYNEQFF. The CDR3 DNA sequence: TGTGCCAGTGGGACTAGGACCTCCTACAATGAGCAGTTCTTC.

The V and J genes are TRBV5-1 and TRBJ2-7, with D unresolved. The CDR3 covers 16 residues. Germline loops: CDR1 SGHRS, CDR2 YFSETQ. V was clipped by 0 bases and J by 1 base, with 14 bases between them. CDR3: CASSLGEHPSSYEQYF. The DNA of the CDR3 is TGCGCCAGCAGCTTGGGTGAGCACCCCTCTTCCTACGAGCAGTACTTC.

This clone was detected only a few times. J is TRBJ2-1 and V is TRBV9; a weak D match, TRBD2 (6 bases). This CDR3 is built from 15 residues. Germline V gene lookup returns CDR1 SGDLS and CDR2 YYNGEE. V lost 2 bases to trimming and J lost 4 bases, with 13 bases between them. The DNA of the CDR3 is TGTGCCAGCAGCGTGGGAGGACAACTTTACAATGAGCAGTTCTTC. This translates into CASSVGGQLYNEQFF.

This clone occurred a few times. The V and J genes are TRBV28 and TRBJ2-5; D ambiguous. Trimming cost V 5 bases and J 2 bases, with 6 bases left between them. CDR3 size: 12 residues. In germline, CDR1 is MDHEN, CDR2 SYDVKM. Here the CDR3 DNA reads TGTGCCAGCAGTGTACCACAAGAGACCCAGTACTTC. Its translation: CASSVPQETQYF.

This clone was observed at least ten times. V gene TRBV30 combines with J gene TRBJ2-3, with D perhaps being TRBD1 or TRBD2 (5 bases each). This CDR3 is built from 14 residues. The V end was cut by 2 bases, the J end by 2 bases, with 11 bases between. Germline V gene sequence: CDR1 GTSNPN, CDR2 SVGIG (reference sequence). The CDR3 region is CAWSLGAATDTQYF. CDR3 bases: TGTGCCTGGAGTCTCGGGGCCGCCACAGATACGCAGTATTTT.

V is TRBV9 and J is TRBJ1-2, with D unresolved. This CDR3 region has 17 residues. Germline V gene sequence: CDR1 SGDLS, CDR2 YYNGEE. V was clipped by 1 base and J by 0 bases, with 16 bases between them. The CDR3 DNA sequence: TGTGCCAGCAGCGTAAGCTCCTTCCGGGAGTCTAACTATGGCTACACCTTC. Translated, it gives CASSVSSFRESNYGYTF. The full variable domain, with the rest looked up from reference TRBV9 and TRBJ1-2, is DSGVTQTPKHLITATGQRVTLRCSPRSGDLSVYWYQQSLDQGLQFLIQYYNGEERAKGNILERFSAQQFPDLHSELNLSSLELGDSALYFCASSVSSFRESNYGYTFGSGTRLTVV.

The chain has TRBV5-1 and TRBJ1-3; D not certain. V dropped 3 bases and J dropped 2 bases, with 15 bases sitting between them. Germline V gene data show CDR1 as SGHRS and CDR2 as YFSETQ. The CDR3 totals 16 residues. The CDR3 nucleotides read TGCGCCAGCAGCTGGGTGGCTCAAGGAGCTGGAAACACCATATATTTT. Its translation: CASSWVAQGAGNTIYF.